Listed below are T cell receptor beta chains from one sample, sequenced in a study of cytomegalovirus exposure and HLA in healthy donors. Data came from immunoSEQ multiplex PCR; TCRdb stores just in-frame clones and leaves some out. The table has about 95,000 clones, 65% to 90% seen once. The sequenced sample was PBMCs. These receptors all come from a woman aged 70 to 79 in good health and CMV-seropositive. Each CDR3 is given with its conserved first and last residue. The D gene is left open where the match is weak. The size of a clone is reported for some rows only, either as once, few or many, or as a class for expanded clones.

d_call,clone_size,j_call,v_call,cdr3_length,cdr3_aa,cdr3_nt
TRBD2,.,TRBJ2-7,TRBV7-2,15,CASSSRLAGGPEQYF,TGTGCCAGCAGCTCCAGACTAGCGGGAGGGCCCGAGCAGTACTTC
TRBD1,.,TRBJ2-7,TRBV7-9,18,CASSAGPLQGVKGYEQYF,TGTGCCAGCAGCGCCGGGCCATTACAGGGGGTTAAAGGATACGAGCAGTACTTC
.,.,TRBJ2-7,TRBV2,12,CASRGPTYEQYF,TGTGCCAGCAGGGGGCCCACCTACGAGCAGTACTTC
.,.,TRBJ2-3,TRBV5-4,16,CASSSGVRMRPDTQYF,TGTGCCAGCAGCTCCGGGGTCAGAATGCGGCCGGATACGCAGTATTTT
TRBD2,.,TRBJ2-7,TRBV7-2,14,CASSALAGGDEQYF,TGTGCCAGCAGCGCTCTAGCGGGAGGGGACGAGCAGTACTTC
.,.,TRBJ2-1,TRBV7-9,16,CASSPDGAGRHNEQFF,TGTGCCAGCAGCCCGGATGGGGCGGGAAGGCACAATGAGCAGTTCTTC
TRBD1,.,TRBJ1-1,TRBV7-9,12,CSSRFRDRESFF,TGTTCCAGCAGATTCCGGGACAGGGAGAGTTTCTTT
.,.,TRBJ2-3,TRBV5-1,12,CASSLEGDTQYF,TGCGCCAGCAGCTTGGAGGGGGATACGCAGTATTTT
TRBD1,few,TRBJ1-5,TRBV6-1,15,CASSGSGQGNQPQHF,TGTGCCAGCAGTGGTTCAGGACAGGGCAATCAGCCCCAGCATTTT
TRBD1,.,TRBJ2-1,TRBV6-1,14,CASRRTGGRNEQFF,TGTGCCAGCAGGAGGACAGGGGGAAGGAATGAGCAGTTCTTC
.,few,TRBJ1-5,TRBV6-6,16,CASSYLQAVSGQPQHF,TGTGCCAGCAGTTACCTACAGGCGGTTAGCGGTCAGCCCCAGCATTTT
.,.,TRBJ2-3,TRBV7-2,15,CASSLAGGSTDTQYF,TGTGCCAGCAGCTTAGCGGGAGGAAGCACAGATACGCAGTATTTT
.,.,TRBJ2-2,TRBV18,15,CASSPRAENTGELFF,TGTGCCAGCTCACCGAGGGCGGAGAACACCGGGGAGCTGTTTTTT
.,.,TRBJ2-4,TRBV28,13,CASTDLAKNIQYF,TGTGCCAGCACGGACTTAGCCAAAAACATTCAGTACTTC
.,.,TRBJ1-5,TRBV28,16,CASTFGGLMGNQPQHF,TGTGCCAGCACTTTTGGGGGCTTGATGGGCAATCAGCCCCAGCATTTT
TRBD2,.,TRBJ2-3,TRBV27,15,CASSPLAGSTDTQYF,TGTGCCAGCAGTCCATTAGCGGGGAGCACAGATACGCAGTATTTT
.,.,TRBJ2-1,TRBV7-2,15,CASSFSQGGFNEQFF,TGTGCCAGCAGCTTTAGCCAGGGGGGCTTCAATGAGCAGTTCTTC
.,few,TRBJ1-1,TRBV5-6,14,CASSLATGRGEAFF,TGTGCCAGCAGCTTGGCGACAGGTCGAGGTGAAGCTTTCTTT
.,few,TRBJ2-5,TRBV7-9,12,CASSLAGATQYF,TGTGCCAGCAGCTTAGCTGGGGCAACCCAGTACTTC
TRBD2,.,TRBJ2-5,TRBV2,13,CASSDLAEETQYF,TGTGCCAGCAGTGATCTAGCGGAAGAGACCCAGTACTTC
.,once,TRBJ1-1,TRBV28,13,CASSPGGNSEAFF,TGTGCCAGCAGCCCGGGGGGGAACAGTGAAGCTTTCTTT
.,.,TRBJ2-5,TRBV19,13,CASSINRGETQYF,TGTGCCAGTAGTATCAACCGGGGAGAGACCCAGTACTTC
TRBD1,.,TRBJ1-1,TRBV5-1,13,CASSQRQGTEAFF,TGCGCCAGCAGCCAACGACAGGGTACTGAAGCTTTCTTT
TRBD1,.,TRBJ2-2,TRBV27,15,CASRRGQGDSGELFF,TGTGCCAGCAGACGGGGACAGGGGGACTCCGGGGAGCTGTTTTTT
TRBD1,.,TRBJ1-4,TRBV14,17,CASSRPGQGLRAEKLFF,TGTGCCAGCAGCCGCCCGGGACAGGGGCTAAGGGCCGAAAAACTGTTTTTT
TRBD1,.,TRBJ2-5,TRBV6-1,14,CASSSGQSQETQYF,TGTGCCAGCAGTTCGGGACAGTCCCAAGAGACCCAGTACTTC
TRBD1,.,TRBJ2-3,TRBV2,13,CASHGTGTDTQYF,TGTGCCAGCCATGGGACAGGAACAGATACGCAGTATTTT
TRBD1,.,TRBJ1-1,TRBV10-3,14,CAISGTGGDTEAFF,TGTGCCATCAGCGGGACAGGGGGGGACACTGAAGCTTTCTTT
TRBD2,.,TRBJ2-7,TRBV11-2,15,CASSPGTTHYYEQYF,TGTGCCAGCAGCCCCGGGACTACCCATTACTACGAGCAGTACTTC
TRBD2,.,TRBJ2-7,TRBV7-9,15,CASSFSGLAGGKWYF,TGTGCCAGCAGCTTTTCTGGACTAGCGGGAGGGAAGTGGTACTTC
TRBD1,.,TRBJ1-5,TRBV7-6,16,CASSLGTGNSNQPQHF,TGTGCCAGCAGCTTAGGGACAGGCAATAGCAATCAGCCCCAGCATTTT
.,few,TRBJ2-7,TRBV5-6,16,CASTLFKGGSGDEQYF,TGTGCCAGCACACTTTTCAAGGGGGGGTCAGGGGACGAGCAGTACTTC
.,.,TRBJ1-6,TRBV9,14,CASSVGQRNSPLHF,TGTGCCAGCAGCGTAGGACAGCGTAATTCACCCCTCCACTTT
TRBD1,.,TRBJ2-3,TRBV19,17,CASSVTLGQGVTDTQYF,TGTGCCAGTAGTGTGACCCTCGGCCAGGGGGTGACAGATACGCAGTATTTT
.,.,TRBJ2-1,TRBV7-2,13,CASGVGVGNEQFF,TGTGCCAGCGGTGTAGGGGTGGGGAATGAGCAGTTCTTC
TRBD1,.,TRBJ2-1,TRBV7-8,14,CASSSDRGYNEQFF,TGTGCCAGCAGCTCGGACAGGGGGTACAATGAGCAGTTCTTC
.,.,TRBJ2-7,TRBV18,13,CASSPRDNYEQYF,TGTGCCAGCTCACCACGGGACAACTACGAGCAGTACTTC
TRBD2,once,TRBJ2-5,TRBV5-1,16,CASSLATSGSIETQYF,TGCGCCAGCAGCTTGGCGACTAGCGGGAGTATAGAGACCCAGTACTTC
.,.,TRBJ2-5,TRBV19,13,CASSWSNQETQYF,TGTGCCAGTAGTTGGAGCAACCAAGAGACCCAGTACTTC
TRBD1,medium-sized,TRBJ2-7,TRBV30,15,CAWSDGTGPAYEQYF,TGTGCCTGGAGCGATGGGACAGGGCCAGCCTACGAGCAGTACTTC
.,.,TRBJ2-2,TRBV7-9,16,CASSLAVSVWTGELFF,TGTGCCAGCAGCTTAGCAGTTTCGGTCTGGACCGGGGAGCTGTTTTTT
TRBD1,.,TRBJ1-5,TRBV28,15,CASSFRTGAQQPQHF,TGTGCCAGCAGTTTCCGGACAGGGGCACAGCAGCCCCAGCATTTT
.,.,TRBJ2-3,TRBV7-3,17,CASSPSGFGRLSDTQYF,TGTGCCAGCAGCCCCTCGGGGTTCGGGAGACTTTCAGATACGCAGTATTTT
TRBD2,.,TRBJ2-7,TRBV29-1,13,CSVVGLAAYEQYF,TGCAGCGTTGTGGGCCTAGCGGCCTACGAGCAGTACTTC
.,.,TRBJ2-3,TRBV5-1,17,CASSLMGGGSGTDTQYF,TGCGCCAGCAGCTTAATGGGCGGGGGCTCTGGTACAGATACGCAGTATTTT
TRBD2,.,TRBJ2-1,TRBV6-1,17,CASSEISLAGGLGEQFF,TGTGCCAGCAGTGAAATAAGCCTAGCGGGAGGTTTAGGTGAGCAGTTCTTC
TRBD1,.,TRBJ1-4,TRBV7-2,17,CASSHGQGALTNEKLFF,TGTGCCAGCAGCCATGGACAGGGGGCGCTCACTAATGAAAAACTGTTTTTT
.,.,TRBJ1-3,TRBV11-2,14,CASSSGISGNTIYF,TGTGCCAGCAGTTCAGGGATCTCTGGAAACACCATATATTTT
TRBD1,.,TRBJ2-5,TRBV27,16,CASSSLDRVWRETQYF,TGTGCCAGCAGTTCCCTGGACAGGGTGTGGCGAGAGACCCAGTACTTC
TRBD1,.,TRBJ2-3,TRBV19,17,CASSMGQGSPSTDTQYF,TGTGCCAGTAGTATGGGACAGGGGTCACCTAGCACAGATACGCAGTATTTT
TRBD2,once,TRBJ2-1,TRBV18,16,CASPTMGLAAYNEQFF,TGTGCCAGCCCAACCATGGGACTAGCAGCCTACAATGAGCAGTTCTTC
.,.,TRBJ2-7,TRBV7-2,16,CASSLGSPGSGYEQYF,TGTGCCAGCAGCTTAGGATCCCCCGGGAGTGGCTACGAGCAGTACTTC
.,.,TRBJ2-3,TRBV7-9,15,CASSLWGEGTDTQYF,TGTGCCAGCAGCTTATGGGGGGAGGGCACAGATACGCAGTATTTT
.,.,TRBJ2-2,TRBV7-7,16,CASSPLPGRNTGELFF,TGTGCTAGCAGCCCACTTCCGGGAAGAAACACCGGGGAGCTGTTTTTT
.,.,TRBJ2-3,TRBV6-4,14,CASSASPFTDTQYF,TGTGCCAGCAGCGCTAGCCCTTTCACAGATACGCAGTATTTT
TRBD1,few,TRBJ1-1,TRBV6-5,14,CASRAQQGGTEAFF,TGTGCCAGCAGAGCCCAACAGGGGGGCACTGAAGCTTTCTTT